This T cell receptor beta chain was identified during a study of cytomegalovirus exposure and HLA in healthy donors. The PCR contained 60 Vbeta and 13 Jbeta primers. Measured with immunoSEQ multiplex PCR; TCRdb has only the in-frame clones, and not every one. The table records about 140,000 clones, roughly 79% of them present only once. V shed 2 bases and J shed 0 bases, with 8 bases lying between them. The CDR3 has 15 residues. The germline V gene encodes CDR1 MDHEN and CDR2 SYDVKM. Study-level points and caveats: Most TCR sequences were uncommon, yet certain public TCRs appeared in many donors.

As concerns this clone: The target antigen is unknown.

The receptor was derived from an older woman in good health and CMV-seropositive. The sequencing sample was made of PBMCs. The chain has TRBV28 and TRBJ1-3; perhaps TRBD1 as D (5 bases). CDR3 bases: TGTGCCAGCAGTTTACAGGGTCCCTCTGGAAACACCATATATTTT. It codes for CASSLQGPSGNTIYF.